This T cell receptor (beta chain) was documented in a study of graft-versus-host responses after intestinal transplantation. Overall study: Multivisceral, liver-intestinal, or isolated intestinal transplants were given to recipients. Overall study findings and caveats: The study found high graft-versus-host to host-versus-graft clonal ratios in allografts of patients with graft-donor T cell macrochimerism. GvH clones surfaced in recipient marrow, some emerging earlier in ileum or blood. Peak levels of circulating GvH clones tracked with early post-transplant HvG declines.

V gave up 6 bases and J gave up 4 bases, with 16 bases separating them. Germline lookup yields CDR1 MNHEY and CDR2 SVGAGI. CDR3 length equals 14 residues. Concerning this clone: Its antigen is unidentified.

The repertoire was sequenced with immunoSEQ multiplex PCR; TCRdb's copy has only in-frame clones and lacks some. The sample has approximately 110,000 clones; over 85% are singletons. The input for sequencing was unstimulated CD4+ T cells sorted from spleen or lymph node cells, taken before transplant. The receptor was isolated from a human donor who was the organ donor for an intestinal transplant. The J gene is TRBJ2-7, the V gene TRBV6-5; TRBD1 might be the D (6 bases). Written as DNA, the CDR3 is TGTGCCAGCAGCCCGCGGGCAGGGGATTACGAGCAGTACTTC. It yields the protein CASSPRAGDYEQYF.